A single sample is the source of the 32 T cell receptor beta chains below, sequenced in a study of blood T cell repertoires in COVID-19. The protocol was immunoSEQ multiplex PCR, while the TCRdb copy is restricted to in-frame clones and leaves out a portion. This table holds 110,000 to 150,000 clones, roughly 83% found once. The sample comprised PBMCs or T cells enriched from blood (not recorded which). These receptors originate from a man aged 50 or older who had recovered from COVID-19.

This clone has a single count. The rearrangement uses TRBV28 and TRBJ1-6, with 10 bases that match TRBD1. V was clipped by 8 bases and J by 10 bases; unmatched bases: 17. Per germline, CDR1 MDHEN and CDR2 SYDVKM. This CDR3 is 17 amino acids long. The CDR3 bases are TGTGCCAGCTGGAACCCAATAAAGACAGGGGGCAGATCACCCCTCCACTTT. This gives the protein CASWNPIKTGGRSPLHF. Complete variable domain (other parts from reference TRBV28 and TRBJ1-6): DVKVTQSSRYLVKRTGEKVFLECVQDMDHENMFWYRQDPGLGLRLIYFSYDVKMKEKGDIPEGYSVSREKKERFSLILESASTNQTSMYLCASWNPIKTGGRSPLHFGNGTRLTVT.

This chain connects TRBV24-1 to TRBJ1-5; D is unresolved. Trimming pared 1 base from V and 0 bases from J, leaving 15 bases between. The length of the CDR3 is 18 residues. Germline lookup yields CDR1 KGHDR and CDR2 SFDVKD. CDR3 sequence reads: CATSDLSLAVYSNQPQHF. The CDR3 DNA reads TGTGCCACCAGTGATTTAAGCCTCGCCGTATATAGCAATCAGCCCCAGCATTTT.

In its sample, this clone was seen a few times. The genes are TRBV6-5 and TRBJ1-2; 7 bases are shared with TRBD1. Germline values: CDR1 MNHEY, CDR2 SVGAGI. This CDR3 contains 12 residues. J gave up 5 bases and V 8 bases, and 5 bases lay outside the gene matches. The CDR3: CASAGRGYGYTF. The CDR3 DNA reads TGTGCCAGCGCGGGCAGGGGGTATGGCTACACCTTC.

The chain has TRBV7-3 and TRBJ1-5; D remains unclear. V gave up 5 bases and J gave up 2 bases, with 10 bases separating them. The CDR3 loop spans 14 amino acids. CDR1 and CDR2 from the germline V gene are SGHTA and FQGTGA. CDR3 DNA: TGTGCCAGCAGCCCACCCGGAGGCAATCAGCCCCAGCATTTT. Residues: CASSPPGGNQPQHF.

The V gene is TRBV7-9, the J gene TRBJ2-3, with 8 bases that match TRBD2. V lost 5 bases, J lost 4 bases, and 11 bases stayed unmatched. CDR3 length equals 16 residues. Per the germline V gene, CDR1 is SEHNR and CDR2 is FQNEAQ (reference sequence). The CDR3 DNA is TGTGCCAGCAGCCCACCCGGGACTAGAACATCAGATACGCAGTATTTT. This encodes CASSPPGTRTSDTQYF.

The chain combines TRBV3-1 (or the pseudogene TRBV3-2) with TRBJ2-7, with unresolved D. The CDR3 consists of 11 residues. Trimming pared 5 bases from V and 2 bases from J, leaving 4 bases between. CDR1 and CDR2 (germline): LGHDT, YNNKEL (reference sequence). CDR3 region: CASSGPYEQYF. CDR3 sequence (DNA): TGTGCCAGCAGCGGCCCCTACGAGCAGTACTTC.

The gene calls are TRBV19 and TRBJ1-6, with 11 positions matching TRBD1. Germline V gene lookup returns CDR1 LNHDA and CDR2 SQIVND (reference sequence). Germline trimming cut 6 bases from V and 8 bases from J; bases unmatched to any gene: 3. The CDR3 contains 14 residues. The CDR3 DNA is TGTGCCAGTAGCCTGGGACAGGGGGATTCACCCCTCCACTTT. Its protein is CASSLGQGDSPLHF.

This clone has more than one count but fewer than ten. V and J are TRBV6-5 and TRBJ1-1; 7 bases are a match to TRBD1. The CDR3 spans 15 residues. Unmatched junction bases numbered 4, after V lost 2 bases and J lost 1 base. CDR1 is MNHEY and CDR2 is SVGAGI in the germline V gene. For the CDR3, the DNA is TGTGCCAGCAGTTACGCATGGACAGGGAACACTGAAGCTTTCTTT. Translating gives CASSYAWTGNTEAFF.

The chain combines TRBV9 with TRBJ2-7; a possible D gene is TRBD2 (5 bases). The germline V and J ends were trimmed by 4 bases and 0 bases, with 14 bases remaining between them. The germline V gene has CDR1 SGDLS and CDR2 YYNGEE. The CDR3 runs to 15 residues. The CDR3 region is CASSPRGQSSYEQYF. CDR3 DNA sequence: TGTGCCAGCAGCCCCCGCGGGCAGTCCTCCTACGAGCAGTACTTC. Supplemented by reference TRBV9 and TRBJ2-7, the full variable domain reads DSGVTQTPKHLITATGQRVTLRCSPRSGDLSVYWYQQSLDQGLQFLIQYYNGEERAKGNILERFSAQQFPDLHSELNLSSLELGDSALYFCASSPRGQSSYEQYFGPGTRLTVT.

The V and J genes are TRBV6-5 and TRBJ2-7; a possible D gene is TRBD2 (6 bases). Trimming left V 7 bases short and J 6 bases short, with 16 bases between. CDR1 MNHEY and CDR2 SVGAGI come from the germline V gene. The CDR3 is 13 residues long. In DNA form, the CDR3 reads TGTGCCAGCACCCCGGGGGTCAGGTCCGAGCAGTACTTC. This codes for CASTPGVRSEQYF.

The V call is TRBV9, the J call TRBJ1-3; D is unclear. V was clipped by 4 bases and J by 0 bases, with 2 bases between them. The CDR3 is 12 amino acids. The germline V gene encodes CDR1 SGDLS and CDR2 YYNGEE. The chain's CDR3 is CASSLSGNTIYF. CDR3 sequence (DNA): TGTGCCAGCAGCCTCTCTGGAAACACCATATATTTT.

The chain uses TRBV14 and TRBJ1-4; 9 bases line up with TRBD1. CDR1 is SGHDN and CDR2 is FVKESK in the germline V gene. The trim removed 3 bases at V and 8 bases at J, leaving 7 bases unmatched. The CDR3 contains 15 residues. The CDR3 sequence is CASSQAQGAQEKLFF. CDR3 coding DNA: TGTGCCAGCAGCCAGGCACAGGGGGCGCAGGAAAAACTGTTTTTT.

The J gene is TRBJ2-3, the V gene TRBV7-3; possible D gene TRBD1, 6 bases. CDR1 is SGHTA, CDR2 FQGTGA, per germline. Trimming pared 1 base from V and 4 bases from J, leaving 12 bases between. The CDR3 covers 15 residues. In nucleotides, the CDR3 is TGTGCCAGCAGCTTAATGGGGGCAGGATCAGATACGCAGTATTTT. It yields the protein CASSLMGAGSDTQYF.

V usage is TRBV12-5 and J usage is TRBJ1-2, with 11 nucleotides matching TRBD1. Germline CDR1 is LGHNT and CDR2 is FRNRAP. The CDR3 contains 15 residues. V was pared by 2 bases and J by 7 bases, with 6 bases of the junction left unmatched. The CDR3 DNA sequence: TGTGCTAGTGGTTTGTCCGGGACAGGGGGAGGTGGCTACACCTTC. This gives the protein CASGLSGTGGGGYTF.

The V and J genes are TRBV29-1 and TRBJ2-3; 9 bases map to TRBD1. Germline CDR1 SQVTM, CDR2 ANQGSEA. Trimming removed 4 bases from V and 2 bases from J; junction bases left unmatched: 10. This CDR3 is 16 amino acids long. The DNA for the CDR3 is TGCAGCGTTGCGGGACAGGGCGGTTGGGCCACAGATACGCAGTATTTT. This sequence encodes CSVAGQGGWATDTQYF.

As DNA, the CDR3 is TGTGCCAGCAGGGGGGGACTGACTAGCAATCAGCCCCAGCATTTT. Translated: CASRGGLTSNQPQHF. This chain connects TRBV6-5 to TRBJ1-5; D might be TRBD1 (5 bases). The CDR3 consists of 15 residues. V was shortened by 6 bases and J by 0 bases, with 12 bases between the two germline ends. CDR1 is MNHEY, CDR2 SVGAGI, per germline.

This clone was found a few times. The chain joins TRBV19 to TRBJ2-2; 12 bases align to TRBD2. Germline V gene data show CDR1 as LNHDA and CDR2 as SQIVND (reference sequence). The CDR3 spans 18 residues. V shed 7 bases and J 4 bases; nucleotides not matched to a gene: 13. CDR3 bases: TGTGCCAGTACCAGAGGGCTAGCGGGGGGGCCGGGCACCGGGGAGCTGTTTTTT. It translates to CASTRGLAGGPGTGELFF.

The V and J genes are TRBV5-6 and TRBJ1-1; tentatively, D is TRBD1 (5 bases). V gave up 2 bases and J gave up 5 bases, with 16 bases separating them. Looked up from germline, CDR1 is SGHDT and CDR2 is YYEEEE. The CDR3 totals 15 residues. The CDR3 protein is CASSFPQGLGTEAFF. The CDR3 DNA follows: TGTGCCAGCAGCTTCCCTCAGGGTTTGGGGACTGAAGCTTTCTTT.

The V gene is TRBV6-5, the J gene TRBJ2-7; D not resolved. The germline CDR1 and CDR2 sequences are MNHEY and SVGAGI. This CDR3 is 15 amino acids long. V was pared by 0 bases and J by 0 bases, with 9 bases between. The DNA for the CDR3 is TGTGCCAGCAGTTACTCGGGCAGATTCTCCTACGAGCAGTACTTC. Translation: CASSYSGRFSYEQYF.

The CDR3 spells CASRGQLNTEAFF. The CDR3, as DNA: TGTGCCAGCAGGGGCCAGCTGAACACTGAAGCTTTCTTT. V and J are TRBV2 and TRBJ1-1; D gene ambiguous. Germline V lookup: CDR1 SNHLY, CDR2 FYNNEI. The germline V and J ends were trimmed by 6 bases and 0 bases, with 8 bases remaining between them. The CDR3 contains 13 residues.

The V gene is TRBV9, the J gene TRBJ1-3; 8 bases map to TRBD1. Trimming removed 3 bases from V and 4 bases from J; junction bases left unmatched: 6. In germline, CDR1 is SGDLS, CDR2 YYNGEE. CDR3 size: 15 residues. CDR3: CASSEVQGAGNTIYF. CDR3 sequence (DNA): TGTGCCAGCAGCGAGGTGCAGGGGGCCGGAAACACCATATATTTT.

V and J are TRBV11-2 and TRBJ1-1; 7 nucleotides line up with TRBD1. The germline V gene encodes CDR1 SGHAT and CDR2 FQNNGV. The CDR3 is 14 amino acids. V was clipped by 5 bases and J by 6 bases; unmatched bases: 9. CDR3 in amino acids: CASSQNRGRAEAFF. The CDR3 DNA follows: TGTGCCAGCAGCCAAAACAGGGGAAGGGCTGAAGCTTTCTTT.

The chain employs TRBV9 and TRBJ2-7; D remains unclear. The CDR3 sequence is 16 residues long. Germline V gene lookup returns CDR1 SGDLS and CDR2 YYNGEE. The germline V and J ends were trimmed by 0 bases and 6 bases, with 19 bases remaining between them. In nucleotides, the CDR3 is TGTGCCAGCAGCGTAGTGGGTAGCTCGAACCCCTCCGAGCAGTACTTC. Encoded protein: CASSVVGSSNPSEQYF.

This rearrangement joins TRBV28 to TRBJ2-1; tentatively, D is TRBD2 (9 bases). The CDR3 runs 16 residues. Per germline, CDR1 MDHEN and CDR2 SYDVKM. Trimming pared 6 bases from V and 6 bases from J, leaving 21 bases between. This chain's CDR3 is CASRPAGGDRTNEQFF. The CDR3 DNA is TGTGCCAGCAGGCCGGCGGGGGGGGACAGGACCAATGAGCAGTTCTTC. Combining the CDR3 with reference TRBV28 and TRBJ2-1 gives the whole variable domain DVKVTQSSRYLVKRTGEKVFLECVQDMDHENMFWYRQDPGLGLRLIYFSYDVKMKEKGDIPEGYSVSREKKERFSLILESASTNQTSMYLCASRPAGGDRTNEQFFGPGTRLTVL.

The chain combines TRBV24-1 with TRBJ1-2; TRBD1 agrees at 11 bases. Germline lookup yields CDR1 KGHDR and CDR2 SFDVKD. CDR3 length: 16 residues. V gave up 4 bases and J gave up 4 bases; unmatched junction bases: 7. CDR3 DNA: TGTGCCACCAGTGACTCCAGGACAGGGGGCATCTATGGCTACACCTTC. Residues: CATSDSRTGGIYGYTF.

The CDR3 DNA follows: TGTGCCAGCAGCCGACAGGGCTCTGGGGCCAACGTCCTGACTTTC. This sequence encodes CASSRQGSGANVLTF. This chain joins TRBV27 and TRBJ2-6; the match to TRBD1 covers 7 bases. This CDR3 spans 15 amino acids. Trimming cost V 6 bases and J 0 bases; bases outside gene matches: 2. From germline, CDR1 is MNHEY and CDR2 SMNVEV (reference sequence).

The J gene is TRBJ2-4, the V gene TRBV2, with 10 bases aligning to TRBD2. CDR1 is SNHLY and CDR2 is FYNNEI in the germline V gene. The CDR3 runs to 16 residues. V shed 6 bases, J shed 0 bases, and the junction held 5 bases outside the gene matches. DNA of the CDR3: TGTGCCAGCAGCTTTAGCGGGGGGCTAGCCAAAAACATTCAGTACTTC. Encoded protein: CASSFSGGLAKNIQYF.

The rearrangement uses TRBV6-5 and TRBJ2-2; D is unresolved. Per germline, CDR1 MNHEY and CDR2 SVGAGI. V was clipped by 10 bases and J by 4 bases, with 16 bases between them. The CDR3 loop spans 14 amino acids. The CDR3 DNA reads TGTGCCATCCAGTCGTCTGGGCGCACCGGGGAGCTGTTTTTT. Translating gives CAIQSSGRTGELFF.

The rearrangement uses TRBV19 and TRBJ2-3, with 8 positions matching TRBD2. Unmatched junction bases numbered 9, after V lost 9 bases and J lost 1 base. The germline gives CDR1 LNHDA, CDR2 SQIVND (reference sequence). The CDR3 has 15 residues. The CDR3 sequence: CASVGGAAGTDTQYF. In DNA form, the CDR3 reads TGTGCCAGCGTCGGGGGGGCCGCCGGCACAGATACGCAGTATTTT.

At least ten counts were recorded for this clone. V usage is TRBV28 and J usage is TRBJ1-3; 9 bases are a match to TRBD1. The CDR3 covers 17 residues. The germline CDR1 and CDR2 sequences are MDHEN and SYDVKM. J was trimmed by 3 bases and V by 6 bases; bases with no gene match: 12. The CDR3 sequence is CASRTPGQGSGGNTIYF. DNA of the CDR3: TGTGCCAGCAGAACCCCGGGACAGGGTTCAGGTGGAAACACCATATATTTT. The whole variable domain, remainder taken from reference TRBV28 and TRBJ1-3, is DVKVTQSSRYLVKRTGEKVFLECVQDMDHENMFWYRQDPGLGLRLIYFSYDVKMKEKGDIPEGYSVSREKKERFSLILESASTNQTSMYLCASRTPGQGSGGNTIYFGEGSWLTVV.

This clone was found once. V is TRBV3-1 (or the pseudogene TRBV3-2) and J is TRBJ2-7, with 9 bases lining up with TRBD2. Germline CDR1 reads LGHDT; CDR2 reads YNNKEL (reference sequence). V lost 4 bases, J lost 3 bases, and 10 bases stayed unmatched. The CDR3 has 16 residues. Written as DNA, the CDR3 is TGTGCCAGCAGCCTACGCCACTTAGCGGGGGACTACGAGCAGTACTTC. Protein product: CASSLRHLAGDYEQYF.

The chain couples TRBV9 to TRBJ2-7, with 8 positions matching TRBD1. Germline CDR1 is SGDLS and CDR2 is YYNGEE. The trim removed 3 bases at V and 7 bases at J, leaving 6 bases unmatched. CDR3 size: 13 residues. The CDR3 is CASSAGTGKEQYF. The CDR3 DNA reads TGTGCCAGCAGCGCCGGGACAGGTAAAGAGCAGTACTTC. Full variable domain (outside the CDR3, taken from reference TRBV9 and TRBJ2-7): DSGVTQTPKHLITATGQRVTLRCSPRSGDLSVYWYQQSLDQGLQFLIQYYNGEERAKGNILERFSAQQFPDLHSELNLSSLELGDSALYFCASSAGTGKEQYFGPGTRLTVT.